Given below is one TCR beta chain in context. Its specificity is unknown. Unmatched junction bases numbered 8, after V lost 5 bases and J lost 5 bases. The germline CDR1 and CDR2 sequences are MNHEY and SMNVEV (reference sequence). The CDR3 consists of 15 residues. This entry is derived from a study of human thymus T cells. Resections removed during corrective heart surgery provided the thymus tissue used. Donation was from healthy Finnish infants who were having corrective surgery that addressed congenital heart defects. Clones were sequenced by immunoSEQ multiplex PCR, and TCRdb holds only the in-frame ones, with some missing. The sample has about 130,000 clones, around 96% seen once. Study conclusions and caveats: Thymic and blood repertoires appeared to carry a bias in their V and J gene usage.

Sample: thymus tissue. V gene TRBV27 combines with J gene TRBJ1-1; 10 bases line up with TRBD1. The source is a boy under three years old with a congenital heart defect but otherwise immunologically healthy. The CDR3 coding sequence is TGTGCCAGCAGTCCAAGGGACAGGGGAGGGACTGAAGCTTTCTTT. It codes for CASSPRDRGGTEAFF.